This T cell receptor beta chain was observed in a study of cytomegalovirus exposure and HLA in healthy donors. Overall study results and limits: Most of the TCR beta V segments (in an earlier analysis) were productive either about 90% or about 30% of the time.

The ends were cut back, 3 bases at V and 8 bases at J, with 11 bases in the middle. CDR3 length: 13 residues. CDR1 and CDR2 from the germline V gene are MRHNA and SNTAGT. Primers for the PCR totalled 60 Vbeta and 13 Jbeta. Sequencing used immunoSEQ multiplex PCR; TCRdb keeps in-frame clones, though not all of them. This table holds nearly 110,000 clones, roughly four fifths found once. Details on this clone: The antigen is undetermined.

The clonotype was recovered from a male donor in good health and CMV-seropositive. The specimen sequenced was PBMCs. The chain has TRBV6-4 and TRBJ2-1; tentative D call: TRBD2 (5 bases). CDR3 sequence: CASSDGGTDEQFF. Written as DNA, the CDR3 is TGTGCCAGCAGTGATGGAGGTACCGATGAGCAGTTCTTC.